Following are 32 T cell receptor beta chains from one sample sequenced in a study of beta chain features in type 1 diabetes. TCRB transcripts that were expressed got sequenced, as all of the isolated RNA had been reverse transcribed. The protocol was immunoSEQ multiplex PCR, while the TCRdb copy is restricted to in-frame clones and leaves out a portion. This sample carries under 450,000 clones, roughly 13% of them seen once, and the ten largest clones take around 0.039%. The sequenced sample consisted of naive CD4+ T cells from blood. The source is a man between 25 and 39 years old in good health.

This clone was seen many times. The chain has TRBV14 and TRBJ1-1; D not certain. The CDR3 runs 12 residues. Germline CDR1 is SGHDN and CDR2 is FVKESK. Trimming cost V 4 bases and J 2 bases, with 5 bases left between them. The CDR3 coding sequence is TGTGCCAGCAGCCCTGTTAACACTGAAGCTTTCTTT. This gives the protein CASSPVNTEAFF.

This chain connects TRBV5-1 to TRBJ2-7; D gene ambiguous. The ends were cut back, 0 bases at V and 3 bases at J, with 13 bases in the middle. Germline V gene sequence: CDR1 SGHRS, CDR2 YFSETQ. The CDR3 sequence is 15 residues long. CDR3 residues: CASSLDSYVYYEQYF. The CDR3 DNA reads TGCGCCAGCAGCTTGGACAGTTACGTGTACTACGAGCAGTACTTC.

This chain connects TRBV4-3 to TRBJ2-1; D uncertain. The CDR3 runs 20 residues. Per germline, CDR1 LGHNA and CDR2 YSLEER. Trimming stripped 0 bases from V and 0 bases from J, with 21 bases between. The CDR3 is CASSQESASGSLSSYNEQFF. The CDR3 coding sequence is TGCGCCAGCAGCCAAGAGTCAGCGTCAGGTAGCCTCAGCTCCTACAATGAGCAGTTCTTC.

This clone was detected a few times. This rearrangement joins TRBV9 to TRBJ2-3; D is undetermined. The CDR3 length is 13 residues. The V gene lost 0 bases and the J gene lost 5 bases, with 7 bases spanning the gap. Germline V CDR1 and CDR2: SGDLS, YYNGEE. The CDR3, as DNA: TGTGCCAGCAGCGTAGATCATATAGATACGCAGTATTTT. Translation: CASSVDHIDTQYF.

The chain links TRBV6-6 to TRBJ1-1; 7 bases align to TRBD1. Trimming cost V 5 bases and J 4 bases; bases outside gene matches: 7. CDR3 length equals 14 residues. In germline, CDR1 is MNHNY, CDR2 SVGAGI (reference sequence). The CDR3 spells CASSVQGWATEAFF. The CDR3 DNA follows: TGTGCCAGCAGTGTACAGGGGTGGGCCACTGAAGCTTTCTTT.

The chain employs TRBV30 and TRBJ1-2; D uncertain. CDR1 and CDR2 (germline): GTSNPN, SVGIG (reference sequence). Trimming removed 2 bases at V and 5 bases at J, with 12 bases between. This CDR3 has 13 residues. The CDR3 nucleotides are TGTGCCTGGAGTCCTCCGACCAATTATGGCTACACCTTC. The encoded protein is CAWSPPTNYGYTF.

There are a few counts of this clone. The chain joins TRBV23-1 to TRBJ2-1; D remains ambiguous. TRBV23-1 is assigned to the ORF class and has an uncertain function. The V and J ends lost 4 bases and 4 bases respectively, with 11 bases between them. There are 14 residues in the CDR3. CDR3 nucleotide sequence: TGCGCCAGCAGTCGTTTAGTCCCTTACAATGAGCAGTTCTTC. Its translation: CASSRLVPYNEQFF.

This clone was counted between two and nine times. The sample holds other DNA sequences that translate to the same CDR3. CDR3 DNA sequence: TGTGCCAGCTCCTCCACAGATACGCAGTATTTT. Amino acid sequence: CASSSTDTQYF. This rearrangement joins TRBV7-3 to TRBJ2-3; D is unclear. V lost 8 bases and J lost 2, with 5 bases in between. The CDR3 consists of 11 residues. Germline CDR1 reads SGHTA; CDR2 reads FQGTGA. The full variable domain, rest sourced from reference TRBV7-3 and TRBJ2-3, is GAGVSQTPSNKVTEKGKYVELRCDPISGHTALYWYRQSLGQGPEFLIYFQGTGAADDSGLPNDRFFAVRPEGSVSTLKIQRTERGDSAVYLCASSSTDTQYFGPGTRLTVL.

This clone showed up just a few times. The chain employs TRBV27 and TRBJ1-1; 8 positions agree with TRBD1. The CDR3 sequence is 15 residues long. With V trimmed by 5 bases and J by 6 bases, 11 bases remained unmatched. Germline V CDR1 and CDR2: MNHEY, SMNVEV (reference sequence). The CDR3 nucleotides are TGTGCCAGCAGTCCCACTACAGGGGGATGGGCTGAAGCTTTCTTT. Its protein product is CASSPTTGGWAEAFF.

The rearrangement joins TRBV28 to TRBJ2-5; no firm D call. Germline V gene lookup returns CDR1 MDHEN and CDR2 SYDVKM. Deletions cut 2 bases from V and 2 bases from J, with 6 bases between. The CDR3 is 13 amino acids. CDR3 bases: TGTGCCAGCAGTTTAAACAGACAAGAGACCCAGTACTTC. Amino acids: CASSLNRQETQYF.

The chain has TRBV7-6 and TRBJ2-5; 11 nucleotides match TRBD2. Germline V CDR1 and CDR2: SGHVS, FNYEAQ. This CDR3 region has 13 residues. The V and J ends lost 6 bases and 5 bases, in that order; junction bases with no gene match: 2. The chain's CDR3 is CASRTSGTETQYF. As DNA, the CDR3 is TGTGCCAGCAGGACTAGCGGGACTGAGACCCAGTACTTC. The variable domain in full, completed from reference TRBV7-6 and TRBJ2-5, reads GAGVSQSPRYKVTKRGQDVALRCDPISGHVSLYWYRQALGQGPEFLTYFNYEAQQDKSGLPNDRFSAERPEGSISTLTIQRTEQRDSAMYRCASRTSGTETQYFGPGTRLLVL.

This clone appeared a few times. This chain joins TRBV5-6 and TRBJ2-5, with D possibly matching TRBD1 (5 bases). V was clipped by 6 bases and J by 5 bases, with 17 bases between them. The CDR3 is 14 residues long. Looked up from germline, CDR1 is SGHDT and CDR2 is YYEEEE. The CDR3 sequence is CASTFGQGDETQYF. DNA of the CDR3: TGTGCCAGCACCTTCGGGCAGGGTGACGAGACCCAGTACTTC.

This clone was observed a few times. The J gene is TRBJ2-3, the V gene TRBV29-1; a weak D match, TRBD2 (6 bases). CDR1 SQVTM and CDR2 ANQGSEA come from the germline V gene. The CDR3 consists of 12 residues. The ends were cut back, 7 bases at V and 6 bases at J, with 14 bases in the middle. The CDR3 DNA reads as TGCAGCGGGGACGCGGGAACCGATACGCAGTATTTT. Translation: CSGDAGTDTQYF.

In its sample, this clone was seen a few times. CDR3: CASSDAGGTDTQYF. CDR3 nucleotide sequence: TGTGCCAGCAGTGATGCAGGAGGCACAGATACGCAGTATTTT. This sequence joins TRBV25-1 and TRBJ2-3, with D hard to call. The germline gives CDR1 MGHDK, CDR2 SYGVNS. V was trimmed by 3 bases and J by 1 base, leaving 8 bases between them. This CDR3 spans 14 amino acids. Combining the CDR3 with reference TRBV25-1 and TRBJ2-3 gives the whole variable domain EADIYQTPRYLVIGTGKKITLECSQTMGHDKMYWYQQDPGMELHLIHYSYGVNSTEKGDLSSESTVSRIRTEHFPLTLESARPSHTSQYLCASSDAGGTDTQYFGPGTRLTVL.

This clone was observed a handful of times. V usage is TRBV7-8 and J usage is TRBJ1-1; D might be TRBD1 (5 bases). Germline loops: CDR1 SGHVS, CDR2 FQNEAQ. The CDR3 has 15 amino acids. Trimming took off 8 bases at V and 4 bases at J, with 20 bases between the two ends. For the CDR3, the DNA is TGTGCCAGCCAGCCCCAACTCGGGGCGGGCACTGAAGCTTTCTTT. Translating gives CASQPQLGAGTEAFF.

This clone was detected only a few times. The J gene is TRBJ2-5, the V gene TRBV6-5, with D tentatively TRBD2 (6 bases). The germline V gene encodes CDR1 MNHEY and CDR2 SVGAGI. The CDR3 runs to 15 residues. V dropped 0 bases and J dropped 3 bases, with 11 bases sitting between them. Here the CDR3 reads CASSYSRGGKETQYF. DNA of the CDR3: TGTGCCAGCAGTTACTCGAGGGGAGGAAAAGAGACCCAGTACTTC.

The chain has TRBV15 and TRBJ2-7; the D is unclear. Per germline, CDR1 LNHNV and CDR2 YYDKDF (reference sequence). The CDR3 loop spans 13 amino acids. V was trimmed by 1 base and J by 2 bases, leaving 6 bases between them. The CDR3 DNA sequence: TGTGCCACCAGCAGAGGGGGAACCTACGAGCAGTACTTC. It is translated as CATSRGGTYEQYF.

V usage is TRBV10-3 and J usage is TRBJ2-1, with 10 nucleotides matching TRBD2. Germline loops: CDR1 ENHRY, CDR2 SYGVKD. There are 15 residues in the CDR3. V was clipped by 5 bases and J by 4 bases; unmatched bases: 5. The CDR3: CAISRTSGDYNEQFF. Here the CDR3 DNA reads TGTGCCATCAGTCGGACTAGCGGAGATTACAATGAGCAGTTCTTC.

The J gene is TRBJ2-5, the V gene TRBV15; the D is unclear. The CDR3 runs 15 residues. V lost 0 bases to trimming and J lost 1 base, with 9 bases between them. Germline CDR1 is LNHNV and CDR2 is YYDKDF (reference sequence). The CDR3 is CATSRDRTFQETQYF. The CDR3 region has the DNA TGTGCCACCAGCAGAGATCGAACTTTCCAAGAGACCCAGTACTTC.

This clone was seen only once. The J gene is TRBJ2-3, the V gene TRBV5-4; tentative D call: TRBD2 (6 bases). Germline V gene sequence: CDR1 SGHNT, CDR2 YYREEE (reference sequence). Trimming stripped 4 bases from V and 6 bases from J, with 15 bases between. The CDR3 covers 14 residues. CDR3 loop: CASSTGLASDTQYF. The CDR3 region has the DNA TGTGCCAGCAGCACGGGACTGGCGTCGGATACGCAGTATTTT.

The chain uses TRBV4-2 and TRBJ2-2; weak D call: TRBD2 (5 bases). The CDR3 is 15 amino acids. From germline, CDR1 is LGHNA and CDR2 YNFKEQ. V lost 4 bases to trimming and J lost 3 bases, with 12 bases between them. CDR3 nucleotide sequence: TGTGCCAGCAGCCCGGGGAGCGAGCACACCGGGGAGCTGTTTTTT. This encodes CASSPGSEHTGELFF.

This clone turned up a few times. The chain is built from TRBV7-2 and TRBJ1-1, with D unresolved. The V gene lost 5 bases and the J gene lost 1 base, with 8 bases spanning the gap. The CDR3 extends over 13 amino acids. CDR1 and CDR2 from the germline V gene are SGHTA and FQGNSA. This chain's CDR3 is CASSAQKNTEAFF. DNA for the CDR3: TGTGCCAGCAGCGCCCAAAAGAACACTGAAGCTTTCTTT.

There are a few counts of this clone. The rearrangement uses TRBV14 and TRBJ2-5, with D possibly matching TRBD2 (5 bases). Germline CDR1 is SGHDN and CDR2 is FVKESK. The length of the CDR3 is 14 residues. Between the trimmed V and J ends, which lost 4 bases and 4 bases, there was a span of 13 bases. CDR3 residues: CASSRKLGIETQYF. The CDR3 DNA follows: TGTGCCAGCAGCCGGAAACTAGGAATAGAGACCCAGTACTTC. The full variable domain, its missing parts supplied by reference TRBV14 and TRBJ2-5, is EAGVTQFPSHSVIEKGQTVTLRCDPISGHDNLYWYRRVMGKEIKFLLHFVKESKQDESGMPNNRFLAERTGGTYSTLKVQPAELEDSGVYFCASSRKLGIETQYFGPGTRLLVL.

CDR3 in DNA: TGCAGCGTGGACAGGGGGCGGAACACTGAAGCTTTCTTT. Amino acids: CSVDRGRNTEAFF. The chain is built from TRBV29-1 and TRBJ1-1; 11 positions match TRBD1. V lost 6 bases, J lost 1 base, and 1 base stayed unmatched. The CDR3 covers 13 residues. Germline CDR1 is SQVTM and CDR2 is ANQGSEA.

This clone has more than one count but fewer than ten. The CDR3 is CASSPTTGFSNQPQHF. The CDR3 nucleotides are TGTGCCAGCAGTCCTACGACGGGTTTTAGCAATCAGCCCCAGCATTTT. The genes are TRBV27 and TRBJ1-5; no clear D gene. Germline V gene data show CDR1 as MNHEY and CDR2 as SMNVEV (reference sequence). V shed 5 bases and J shed 0 bases, with 14 bases lying between them. The CDR3 length is 16 residues.

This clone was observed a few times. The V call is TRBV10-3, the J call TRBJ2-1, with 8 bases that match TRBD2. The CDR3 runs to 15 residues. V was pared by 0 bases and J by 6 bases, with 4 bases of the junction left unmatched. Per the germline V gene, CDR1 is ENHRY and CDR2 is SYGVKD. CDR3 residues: CAISESGLAGNEQFF. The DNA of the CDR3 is TGTGCCATCAGTGAGTCGGGTCTAGCGGGCAATGAGCAGTTCTTC.

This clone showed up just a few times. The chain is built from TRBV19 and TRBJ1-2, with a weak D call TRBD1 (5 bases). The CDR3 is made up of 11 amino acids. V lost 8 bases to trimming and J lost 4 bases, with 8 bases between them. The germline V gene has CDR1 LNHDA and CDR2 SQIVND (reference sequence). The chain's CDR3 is CASRDGYGYTF. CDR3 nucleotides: TGTGCCAGTCGGGACGGCTATGGCTACACCTTC.

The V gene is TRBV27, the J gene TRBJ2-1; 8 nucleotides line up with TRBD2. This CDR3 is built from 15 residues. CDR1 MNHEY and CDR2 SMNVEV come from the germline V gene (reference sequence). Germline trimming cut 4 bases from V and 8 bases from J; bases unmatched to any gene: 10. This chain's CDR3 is CASSSPSGSIHEQFF. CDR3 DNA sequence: TGTGCCAGCAGTTCCCCAAGCGGGAGTATCCATGAGCAGTTCTTC.

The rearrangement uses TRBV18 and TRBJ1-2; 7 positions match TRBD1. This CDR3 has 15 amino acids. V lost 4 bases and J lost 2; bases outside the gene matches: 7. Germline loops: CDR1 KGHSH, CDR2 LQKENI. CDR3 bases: TGTGCCAGCTCACAGGGGGGACAGCCGAACTATGGCTACACCTTC. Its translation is CASSQGGQPNYGYTF.

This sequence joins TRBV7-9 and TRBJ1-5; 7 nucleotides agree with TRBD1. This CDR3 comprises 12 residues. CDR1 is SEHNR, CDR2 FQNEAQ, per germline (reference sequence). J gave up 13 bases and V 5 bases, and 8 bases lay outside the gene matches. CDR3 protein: CASSAGQVVQHF. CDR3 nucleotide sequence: TGTGCCAGCAGCGCCGGACAGGTTGTTCAGCATTTT.

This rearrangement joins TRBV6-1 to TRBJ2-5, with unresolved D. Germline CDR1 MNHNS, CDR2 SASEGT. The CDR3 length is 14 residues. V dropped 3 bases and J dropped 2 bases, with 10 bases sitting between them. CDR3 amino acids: CASSEVNIQETQYF. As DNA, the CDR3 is TGTGCCAGCAGTGAGGTCAACATTCAAGAGACCCAGTACTTC.

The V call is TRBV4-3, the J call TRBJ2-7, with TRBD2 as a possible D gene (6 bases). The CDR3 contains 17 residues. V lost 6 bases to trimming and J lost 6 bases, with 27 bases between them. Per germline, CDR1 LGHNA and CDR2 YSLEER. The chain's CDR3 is CASRNTYSGSEGLEQYV. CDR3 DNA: TGCGCCAGCAGGAATACTTATAGCGGATCCGAGGGGCTCGAGCAGTACGTC.